A selection of T cell receptor beta chains follows, all from one sample in a study of T cell changes during pregnancy in multiple sclerosis. Clones were read by immunoSEQ multiplex PCR, and TCRdb kept only the in-frame ones, dropping some. The data contain tens of thousands of clones, roughly nine tenths of them seen just once; the ten biggest clones take up 1.4% to 1.5%. Source: peripheral blood, taken after pregnancy. These receptors all stem from a female donor with multiple sclerosis, enrolled in a pregnancy study. Both conserved end residues are part of each CDR3. A D gene is named only where the DNA matches it firmly. Rows may omit the clone size; those that give it use once, few, many or a size class.

14,.,TRBJ1-3,TRBD1,TRBV7-9,TGTGCCAGCAGCTCGTTACAGGGGCAGAACACCATATATTTT,CASSSLQGQNTIYF
19,.,TRBJ1-4,.,TRBV28,TGTGCCAGCAGTCCCGGCTCGGCAGGGTGGGGTGCAACTAATGAAAAACTGTTTTTT,CASSPGSAGWGATNEKLFF
14,.,TRBJ2-3,.,TRBV19,TGTGCCAGTAGTATGTTCTCCCCCGGAGATACGCAGTATTTT,CASSMFSPGDTQYF
15,.,TRBJ2-3,.,TRBV6-4,TGTGCCAGCAGTGATCTGGCGGGGAGCACAGATACGCAGTATTTT,CASSDLAGSTDTQYF
16,few,TRBJ2-7,TRBD2,TRBV5-4,TGTGCCAGCAGCTTGGATTTTAGCGGGTACTCCTACGAGCAGTACTTC,CASSLDFSGYSYEQYF
15,.,TRBJ1-5,.,TRBV19,TGTGCCAGTAGTCCCTACTTAAATAGCAATCAGCCCCAGCATTTT,CASSPYLNSNQPQHF
16,.,TRBJ1-1,.,TRBV19,TGTGCCAGTAGTATGGGTATGGCGTTCAGCAGCGGTGAAGCTTTCTTT,CASSMGMAFSSGEAFF
15,.,TRBJ2-5,.,TRBV5-1,TGCGCCAGCAGCTTGTCCCCCTTAACTCAAGAGACCCAGTACTTC,CASSLSPLTQETQYF
13,.,TRBJ1-2,.,TRBV6-5,TGTGCCAGCAGTTATTCCACCACAGATGGCTACACCTTC,CASSYSTTDGYTF
19,.,TRBJ2-7,TRBD2,TRBV7-6,TGTGCCAGCAGCTTAGCGGGCAGCACCGGGACTAGCGGCTTCTACGAGCAGTACTTC,CASSLAGSTGTSGFYEQYF
15,.,TRBJ2-3,TRBD2,TRBV9,TGTGCCAGCAGCCCTATAGCGGGAGGGCCACATACGCAGTATTTT,CASSPIAGGPHTQYF
16,.,TRBJ2-1,.,TRBV4-1,TGCGCCAGCAGCCGACCTTGGGGGGAGAGCTACAATGAGCAGTTCTTC,CASSRPWGESYNEQFF
11,once,TRBJ2-1,.,TRBV10-3,TGTGCCATCAGTGGGACTAACGAGCAGTTCTTC,CAISGTNEQFF
14,.,TRBJ2-3,.,TRBV7-9,TGTGCCAGCAGCTTAGCGGTAGCATCGGATACGCAGTATTTT,CASSLAVASDTQYF
12,once,TRBJ2-7,TRBD2,TRBV5-1,TGCGCCAGCAGGGACCTGGGGGGGGAGCAGTACTTC,CASRDLGGEQYF
14,.,TRBJ2-1,TRBD2,TRBV4-1,TGCGCCAGCAGCCAAGATATCCTAGCGGGAAAGCAGTTCTTC,CASSQDILAGKQFF
16,.,TRBJ2-1,TRBD2,TRBV5-1,TGCGCCAGCAGCTCCGGACTAGCCAGAGGAGACAATGAGCAGTTCTTC,CASSSGLARGDNEQFF
13,.,TRBJ1-2,.,TRBV30,TGTGCCTGGAGCGGAGCGGGGAGCTATGGCTACACCTTC,CAWSGAGSYGYTF
14,.,TRBJ1-5,TRBD1,TRBV7-2,TGTGCCAGCAGCCAAACAGGGGGCGGCCAGCCCCAGCATTTT,CASSQTGGGQPQHF
16,.,TRBJ2-2,TRBD2,TRBV9,TGTGCCAGCAGCGTGAGCGGGAGGGTGAACACCGGGGAGCTGTTTTTT,CASSVSGRVNTGELFF
12,.,TRBJ2-7,TRBD2,TRBV29-1,TGCAGCGTTGGTAGCGGGCCCTACGAGCAGTACTTC,CSVGSGPYEQYF
16,.,TRBJ2-1,.,TRBV7-6,TGTGCCAGCAGCGTACAGAGGAGACAGAGACCCAATGAGCAGTTCTTC,CASSVQRRQRPNEQFF
15,.,TRBJ2-7,.,TRBV7-9,TGTGCCAGCAGCTTAGCGCAGGCGGGTACCTACGAGCAGTACTTC,CASSLAQAGTYEQYF
15,.,TRBJ1-1,TRBD1,TRBV2,TGTGCCAGCAGTGAAACAGGGGGTTTGAGCACTGAAGCTTTCTTT,CASSETGGLSTEAFF
17,.,TRBJ1-2,TRBD1,TRBV29-1,TGCAGCGTTGTGGGGACGTTCGGGGGACAGGGAAACTATGGCTACACCTTC,CSVVGTFGGQGNYGYTF
12,.,TRBJ2-7,.,TRBV6-5,TGTGCCAGCGGGCAGGGTGGCGACGAGCAGTACTTC,CASGQGGDEQYF
17,.,TRBJ2-2,.,TRBV11-2,TGTGCCAGCAGCTTAGGCGAGTGGCAGGCGAACACCGGGGAGCTGTTTTTT,CASSLGEWQANTGELFF
16,once,TRBJ2-2,TRBD2,TRBV7-2,TGTGCCAGCAGCTCCCGACTAGCGATGAACACCGGGGAGCTGTTTTTT,CASSSRLAMNTGELFF
16,once,TRBJ2-1,TRBD2,TRBV5-1,TGCGCCAGCCGCGAAAGCGGGGACCGCCCGGTGAATGAGCAGTTCTTC,CASRESGDRPVNEQFF
15,.,TRBJ2-1,TRBD2,TRBV6-1,TGTGCCAGCAGTGAACTAGCGGGCTCCTACAATGAGCAGTTCTTC,CASSELAGSYNEQFF
14,medium-sized,TRBJ1-1,.,TRBV7-3,TGTGCCAGCAGCCCCGGTCTGGGGGCCACTGAAGCTTTCTTT,CASSPGLGATEAFF
15,few,TRBJ2-3,TRBD1,TRBV6-1,TGTGCCAGCAGTGAAGGGACAGGGCACACAGATACGCAGTATTTT,CASSEGTGHTDTQYF
17,.,TRBJ2-5,TRBD2,TRBV13,TGTGCCAGCAGCTCCTTGGGGTCGGGCGGGAGTCGTGAGACCCAGTACTTC,CASSSLGSGGSRETQYF
13,once,TRBJ2-7,.,TRBV29-1,TGCAGCGTTGATTCAGGGGTCGGCTACGAGCAGTACTTC,CSVDSGVGYEQYF
15,.,TRBJ2-7,TRBD2,TRBV13,TGTGCCAGCAGCTTATGGACTAGCGGGACGTACGAGCAGTACTTC,CASSLWTSGTYEQYF
16,once,TRBJ1-4,TRBD1,TRBV2,TGTGCCAGCAGTGAAGCGCTGGGCAGGGGGGCTGAAAAACTGTTTTTT,CASSEALGRGAEKLFF